Below are 22 T cell receptor beta chains sequenced from a single sample in a study of blood T cell repertoires in COVID-19. The repertoire was sequenced with immunoSEQ multiplex PCR; TCRdb's copy has only in-frame clones and lacks some. Of fewer than 350,000 clones in the sample, about 86% are singletons; the top ten hold around 2.9%. The specimen sequenced was peripheral blood. Receptors originate from a woman aged 60-75 years with active or convalescent COVID-19.

CDR3 in amino acids: CASSYIYGRPLLYGYTF. DNA for the CDR3: TGTGCCAGCAGTTACATTTATGGGAGGCCCCTTTTATATGGCTACACCTTC. This chain connects TRBV6-2 or TRBV6-3 to TRBJ1-2; D gene ambiguous. Trimming pared 2 bases from V and 5 bases from J, leaving 21 bases between. CDR1 is MNHEY, CDR2 SVGEGT, per germline. The CDR3 extends over 17 amino acids.

This chain links TRBV15 with TRBJ2-1, with TRBD1 matching over 7 bases. This CDR3 has 14 residues. The germline gives CDR1 LNHNV, CDR2 YYDKDF (reference sequence). V was pared by 5 bases and J by 4 bases, with 5 bases of the junction left unmatched. The CDR3 region has the DNA TGTGCCACCAGCGGGCTACAGGGGTACAATGAGCAGTTCTTC. Protein: CATSGLQGYNEQFF.

The chain joins TRBV11-2 to TRBJ1-6, with D perhaps matching TRBD1 (6 bases). The CDR3 is 14 residues long. Trimming took off 2 bases at V and 9 bases at J, with 11 bases between the two ends. Germline V lookup: CDR1 SGHAT, CDR2 FQNNGV. As DNA, the CDR3 is TGTGCCAGCAGCTTACTACAGGGCCGTTCACCCCTCCACTTT. Its protein product is CASSLLQGRSPLHF.

This clone appeared many times. This sequence joins TRBV7-9 and TRBJ1-6, with D perhaps matching TRBD1 (5 bases). The CDR3 runs 13 residues. Between the trimmed V and J ends, which lost 7 bases and 9 bases, there was a span of 13 bases. Germline V gene data show CDR1 as SEHNR and CDR2 as FQNEAQ (reference sequence). The CDR3 nucleotides read TGTGCCAGCACCCGGGGAGGGACTTCACCCCTCCACTTT. Its protein product is CASTRGGTSPLHF.

This chain joins TRBV7-8 and TRBJ1-2; TRBD1 aligns across 7 bases. The CDR3 is 14 amino acids. Germline CDR1 SGHVS, CDR2 FQNEAQ. Germline trimming cut 5 bases from V and 3 bases from J; bases unmatched to any gene: 6. The DNA for the CDR3 is TGTGCCAGCAGCCAGGGACAGATGCACTATGGCTACACCTTC. Protein product: CASSQGQMHYGYTF.

The rearrangement links TRBV30 to TRBJ2-3; D is undetermined. The germline V gene has CDR1 GTSNPN and CDR2 SVGIG (reference sequence). V was cut by 2 bases and J by 0 bases, with 9 bases left in between. The CDR3 has 14 amino acids. The CDR3 loop reads CAWSPRLSTDTQYF. CDR3 coding DNA: TGTGCCTGGAGTCCGCGCCTTAGCACAGATACGCAGTATTTT.

V usage is TRBV6-2 or TRBV6-3 and J usage is TRBJ1-5; D gene uncertain. V was clipped by 6 bases and J by 1 base, with 7 bases between them. CDR1 MNHEY and CDR2 SVGEGT come from the germline V gene. The CDR3 length is 13 residues. CDR3 in DNA: TGTGCCAGCAGCCCCCAGAGCAATCAGCCCCAGCATTTT. Translated, it gives CASSPQSNQPQHF.

This chain connects TRBV19 to TRBJ1-3; possible D gene TRBD1, 6 bases. Germline V gives CDR1 LNHDA, CDR2 SQIVND (reference sequence). V lost 5 bases to trimming and J lost 4 bases, with 15 bases between them. CDR3 length: 15 residues. CDR3 in amino acids: CASSWTVRTGNTIYF. The CDR3 bases are TGTGCCAGTAGTTGGACAGTAAGGACCGGAAACACCATATATTTT.

The chain couples TRBV19 to TRBJ1-2; 10 nucleotides agree with TRBD1. Germline loops: CDR1 LNHDA, CDR2 SQIVND (reference sequence). The CDR3 is made up of 14 amino acids. The V segment lost 7 bases and the J segment 5 bases; nucleotides outside the gene matches: 7. The CDR3 loop reads CASTFGTGVYGYTF. The CDR3 DNA sequence: TGTGCCAGTACCTTTGGGACAGGGGTTTATGGCTACACCTTC. Full variable domain (remainder filled in from reference TRBV19 and TRBJ1-2): DGGITQSPKYLFRKEGQNVTLSCEQNLNHDAMYWYRQDPGQGLRLIYYSQIVNDFQKGDIAEGYSVSREKKESFPLTVTSAQKNPTAFYLCASTFGTGVYGYTFGSGTRLTVV.

This clone has more than one count but fewer than ten. J is TRBJ1-2 and V is TRBV6-5, with TRBD1 matching 8 bases. The ends lost 2 bases at V and 8 bases at J; junction bases unmatched: 7. The CDR3 runs 14 residues. CDR1 and CDR2 (germline): MNHEY, SVGAGI. The CDR3 DNA reads as TGTGCCAGCAGTTACAGCGGCAGGGGGCAAGGCTACACCTTC. Amino acid sequence: CASSYSGRGQGYTF.

The V gene is TRBV4-3, the J gene TRBJ1-3; 7 bases fit TRBD1. Germline V CDR1 and CDR2: LGHNA, YSLEER. The ends lost 1 base at V and 4 bases at J; junction bases unmatched: 7. This CDR3 contains 16 residues. CDR3 coding DNA: TGCGCCAGCAGCCAAGCACTGACAGGGCCAGGAAACACCATATATTTT. Translated: CASSQALTGPGNTIYF.

The gene calls are TRBV24-1 and TRBJ1-2, with D possibly matching TRBD1 (6 bases). V was trimmed by 7 bases and J by 7 bases, leaving 12 bases between them. Looked up from germline, CDR1 is KGHDR and CDR2 is SFDVKD. The CDR3 runs to 12 residues. CDR3 in DNA: TGTGCCACCAGCGACAACAGGGCTGGCTACACCTTC. Its translation is CATSDNRAGYTF.

This clone appeared once. The V and J genes are TRBV2 and TRBJ1-2; 11 nucleotides match TRBD1. This CDR3 has 13 residues. Germline V gene data show CDR1 as SNHLY and CDR2 as FYNNEI. V lost 5 bases and J lost 8; bases outside the gene matches: 4. CDR3 DNA: TGTGCCAGCAGTCCGGACAGGGGGCACGGCTACACCTTC. Translated, it gives CASSPDRGHGYTF.

The J gene is TRBJ2-2, the V gene TRBV4-2; 11 positions match TRBD1. V was clipped by 0 bases and J by 3 bases; unmatched bases: 3. The CDR3 contains 17 residues. Germline V lookup: CDR1 LGHNA, CDR2 YNFKEQ. The CDR3 region is CASSQDLGQGDTGELFF. The CDR3 nucleotides read TGTGCCAGCAGCCAAGACCTGGGACAGGGGGACACCGGGGAGCTGTTTTTT.

This chain joins TRBV7-2 and TRBJ2-1, with 15 bases identical to TRBD2. Trimming took 5 bases from V and 9 from J; bases not matched to a gene: 14. The CDR3 runs 18 residues. Germline V gene data show CDR1 as SGHTA and CDR2 as FQGNSA. CDR3 DNA sequence: TGTGCCAGCAGCGCCGGACTAGCGGGGGGGCCAATGCTGATTGAGCAGTTCTTC. Translation: CASSAGLAGGPMLIEQFF. The entire variable domain, with the rest obtained from reference TRBV7-2 and TRBJ2-1, is as follows: GAGVSQSPSNKVTEKGKDVELRCDPISGHTALYWYRQSLGQGLEFLIYFQGNSAPDKSGLPSDRFSAERTGGSVSTLTIQRTQQEDSAVYLCASSAGLAGGPMLIEQFFGPGTRLTVL.

The chain is built from TRBV6-5 and TRBJ1-5; no reliable D call. Germline CDR1 reads MNHEY; CDR2 reads SVGAGI. Trimming pared 7 bases from V and 3 bases from J, leaving 10 bases between. The CDR3 loop spans 13 amino acids. This CDR3 reads CASTTAVNQPQHF. Written as DNA, the CDR3 is TGTGCCAGCACGACCGCGGTCAATCAGCCCCAGCATTTT.

This sequence joins TRBV18 and TRBJ2-3; 7 bases line up with TRBD2. The CDR3 length is 15 residues. V gave up 2 bases and J gave up 8 bases; unmatched junction bases: 10. Germline V gives CDR1 KGHSH, CDR2 LQKENI. This chain's CDR3 is CASSPRLAVTVTQYF. The CDR3 DNA follows: TGTGCCAGCTCACCAAGGCTAGCGGTCACCGTTACGCAGTATTTT.

This chain joins TRBV7-9 and TRBJ1-2, with D perhaps matching TRBD1 (6 bases). The CDR3 extends over 15 amino acids. With 2 bases removed from V and 2 bases from J, the gap between germline ends came to 12 bases. The V gene's germline CDR1 is SEHNR and CDR2 FQNEAQ (reference sequence). The CDR3 loop reads CASSLRVQGNYGYTF. The CDR3 bases are TGTGCCAGCAGCTTAAGAGTTCAGGGGAACTATGGCTACACCTTC.

The rearrangement joins TRBV7-2 to TRBJ2-7, with 11 bases identical to TRBD2. The CDR3 loop spans 16 amino acids. Trimming removed 7 bases from V and 1 base from J; junction bases left unmatched: 9. Germline CDR1 and CDR2: SGHTA and FQGNSA. The CDR3, as DNA: TGTGCCAGCAACCGACCAGGGACTAGCGGATCCTACGAGCAGTACTTC. Residues: CASNRPGTSGSYEQYF.

V is TRBV6-5 and J is TRBJ1-2, with D perhaps TRBD1 (5 bases). The CDR3 is 13 amino acids. V lost 2 bases, J lost 4 bases, and 8 bases lay in between. The V gene's germline CDR1 is MNHEY and CDR2 SVGAGI. The CDR3 is CASSYGGSYGYTF. CDR3 bases: TGTGCCAGCAGTTACGGGGGGTCCTATGGCTACACCTTC.

The V call is TRBV10-3, the J call TRBJ2-3; 7 bases fit TRBD2. V trimming: 7 bases; J trimming: 1 base; junction bases outside the gene matches: 11. CDR3 length equals 16 residues. Germline V gives CDR1 ENHRY, CDR2 SYGVKD. The DNA for the CDR3 is TGTGCCATCACCAGAGTCGCCAGCGGGGGCACAGATACGCAGTATTTT. It encodes CAITRVASGGTDTQYF.

This CDR3 reads CASSQETGGYYGYTF. CDR3 nucleotide sequence: TGCGCCAGCAGCCAAGAGACAGGCGGGTACTATGGCTACACCTTC. The chain joins TRBV4-3 to TRBJ1-2; maybe TRBD1 (6 bases). Germline lookup yields CDR1 LGHNA and CDR2 YSLEER. The V and J ends lost 0 bases and 3 bases respectively, with 11 bases between them. The CDR3 runs 15 residues.